This TCR beta chain is from a study of CD8+ T cells in alopecia areata (dated by TCRdb to 2017 to 2018). General notes on the study: Treated patients were enrolled in an open-label pilot trial of oral tofacitinib, 5 to 10 mg twice daily, for moderate-to-severe alopecia areata. Patients stayed on tofacitinib for 6 to 18 months and then had 6 months of follow-up off drug so that delayed response and recurrence could be assessed. TCRbeta CDR3 regions were amplified by immunoSEQ multiplex PCR with 35 Vbeta forward and 13 Jbeta reverse primers. The SALT score, which quantifies the percentage of affected scalp surface area, was used to measure disease severity in treated patients. In both human patients and the C3H/HeJ mouse model, the study applied high-throughput TCRbeta sequencing to look at T cell clonal expansion in alopecia areata. Tofacitinib-treated patients had biopsies at baseline and at 4 and 24 weeks of treatment, with a later scalp biopsy in several patients. RNA was extracted with the PAXgene miRNA kit for fixed scalp, the miRNeasy kit for PBMCs, and the RNeasy kit for mouse skin. On the human side, TCRbeta sequencing was run on scalp tissue and on sorted CD4+ and CD8+ peripheral blood T cells from healthy controls and from alopecia areata patients with either patchy or totalis/universalis disease. Scalp clonality was compared across normal scalp (n=4), patchy alopecia areata scalp (n=8), and alopecia totalis/universalis scalp (n=8). The study at large found these results: Compared with mice, TCR sequences shared between patients were less clear, possibly partly because of HLA diversity across the patient population. With tofacitinib, both scalp clonality and the number of expanded CD8+ clones among the top 100 scalp clones went down significantly. Resident alphabeta T cells in normal human skin are also sequenced, complicating scalp TCR repertoire analysis, unlike mouse skin dominated by gammadelta T cells. Many expanded lesional clones persisted in scalp and blood during tofacitinib treatment, which may partly explain relapse after stopping treatment. Compared with normal scalp, lesional scalp had higher clonality and more expanded CD8+ clones, particularly in alopecia totalis/universalis, a pattern that suggests antigenic drive. Because the treated cohort was small and included a single nonresponder, larger studies are needed to assess links between baseline CD8+ expansion and response.

Libraries were constructed by the immunoSEQ multiplex PCR assay. RNA was extracted from all samples and reverse transcribed into cDNA, which served as template for TCR sequencing. First-strand cDNA was synthesized with SuperScript III using a 2:1 mix of oligo-dT and random hexamers. A synthetic immune receptor repertoire was used to measure amplification bias, and any remaining bias was corrected computationally. The authors' analysis ran thus. Raw reads were preprocessed for error removal, and CDR3 was defined according to IMGT conventions as running from the conserved cysteine to phenylalanine. Clonality was computed by normalizing Shannon entropy by log2 of the number of productive unique TCRs and subtracting the result from 1. Scalp TCRbeta sequences were cross-referenced with sorted blood CD4 and CD8 repertoires so that the CD4 or CD8 identity of scalp clones could be inferred. TCRdb's version of the immuneACCESS table is confined to in-frame rearrangements and falls short of the full clone set. An unresolved V gene accounts for under half of the shortfall where checked; the remainder is of unknown origin. V and J calls and clone size are given by that table; D and trimming were obtained from the DNA. The sample table records some 7,100 clones; 64% of these occur just once. Less than 15% of the sample goes to the ten largest clones.

This clone was recorded a few times. The antigen it recognizes is unknown. Base qualities are not at hand, and no much larger clone is one base apart. The identical CDR3 is also encoded by other nucleotide sequences in the sample. Read against the paper, the sample's time point label means: more than three weeks on oral tofacitinib. Interpreted using the paper, the treatment or condition label stands for: oral pan-JAK inhibitor, 5-10 mg twice daily. Lesional scalp punch biopsies and peripheral blood were obtained from alopecia areata patients. Human scalp biopsies went straight into PAXgene tissue containers for immediate fixation. Relative to germline, V is 2 bases shorter and J is 0 bases shorter, with 11 bases between their ends. CDR1 SGHRS and CDR2 YFSETQ were looked up in the germline V gene. From its cysteine to its phenylalanine, the CDR3 spans 16 amino acids. Only the CDR3 portion is preserved as DNA: 48 bases, with reading frame beginning at the first base.

The V and J segments used are TRBV5-1 and TRBJ1-4; the D gene assignment is ambiguous. The TCR sequence derives from a human donor with alopecia areata. The sample in question was skin, obtained at week 4, from a patient treated with tofacitinib. DNA sequence: TGCGCCAGCAGCTTTGATATAACTGCAACTAATGAAAAACTGTTTTTT. Translated, this gives CASSFDITATNEKLFF.